These 20 T cell receptor beta chains were sequenced from one sample in a study of blood T cell repertoires in COVID-19. Sequencing used immunoSEQ multiplex PCR; TCRdb keeps in-frame clones, though not all of them. The sample contains 250,000 to 300,000 clones, around 84% of which appear only once. Sequencing was performed on PBMCs or T cells enriched from blood (not recorded which). Receptors originate from a man aged 30-40 years with acute COVID-19.

CDR3 in amino acids: CAGSGTSAGETQYF. The CDR3 bases are TGTGCCGGCTCAGGGACTAGCGCTGGAGAGACCCAGTACTTC. This chain joins TRBV2 and TRBJ2-5; 10 bases agree with TRBD2. The V segment lost 11 bases and the J segment 4 bases; nucleotides outside the gene matches: 10. The CDR3 length is 14 residues. Per germline, CDR1 SNHLY and CDR2 FYNNEI.

The rearrangement joins TRBV12-3 or TRBV12-4 to TRBJ1-2, with D perhaps TRBD1 (6 bases). CDR3 length equals 11 residues. V was clipped by 6 bases and J by 8 bases, with 10 bases between them. The CDR3 loop reads CASRRGFGYTF. CDR3 nucleotides: TGTGCCAGCAGAAGGGGGTTCGGCTACACCTTC.

This chain uses TRBV9 with TRBJ1-2; TRBD1 might be the D (6 bases). Germline V gene data show CDR1 as SGDLS and CDR2 as YYNGEE. V lost 3 bases, J lost 3 bases, and 15 bases lay in between. The CDR3 covers 15 residues. The CDR3 reads CASSANGQPHYGYTF. CDR3 in DNA: TGTGCCAGCAGCGCTAATGGACAGCCTCACTATGGCTACACCTTC.

The chain combines TRBV6-5 with TRBJ2-1; TRBD2 agrees at 12 bases. With V trimmed by 6 bases and J by 4 bases, 4 bases remained unmatched. This CDR3 region has 15 residues. Looked up from germline, CDR1 is MNHEY and CDR2 is SVGAGI. The DNA of the CDR3 is TGTGCCAGCAGACCAACTAGCGGGAGGTACAATGAGCAGTTCTTC. Its translation: CASRPTSGRYNEQFF.

The rearrangement uses TRBV24-1 and TRBJ2-5; the match to TRBD1 covers 9 bases. This CDR3 is 15 amino acids long. Germline V gene sequence: CDR1 KGHDR, CDR2 SFDVKD. The ends lost 3 bases at V and 2 bases at J; junction bases unmatched: 3. Here the CDR3 reads CATSDVGTGQETQYF. CDR3 DNA sequence: TGTGCCACCAGTGATGTGGGGACAGGGCAAGAGACCCAGTACTTC.

This rearrangement joins TRBV6-5 to TRBJ1-1, with 8 bases lining up with TRBD1. CDR3 length equals 14 residues. Germline V gene data show CDR1 as MNHEY and CDR2 as SVGAGI. With V trimmed by 6 bases and J by 4 bases, 7 bases remained unmatched. The CDR3 reads CASRPPTGATEAFF. The CDR3 coding sequence is TGTGCCAGCAGACCCCCGACAGGGGCCACTGAAGCTTTCTTT.

The chain carries TRBV11-3 and TRBJ2-1; 13 nucleotides agree with TRBD2. The CDR3 totals 18 residues. V trimming: 1 base; J trimming: 1 base; junction bases outside the gene matches: 4. Germline V gene sequence: CDR1 SGHNT, CDR2 YENEEA. Here the CDR3 reads CASSLVGTSGKSYNEQFF. DNA for the CDR3: TGTGCCAGCAGCTTAGTCGGGACTAGCGGGAAATCCTACAATGAGCAGTTCTTC.

The chain couples TRBV19 to TRBJ1-5; tentatively, D is TRBD1 (5 bases). Germline V gene data show CDR1 as LNHDA and CDR2 as SQIVND (reference sequence). Between the trimmed V and J ends, which lost 3 bases and 0 bases, there was a span of 9 bases. This CDR3 has 15 residues. DNA of the CDR3: TGTGCCAGTAGTATCGACAGCTATAGCAATCAGCCCCAGCATTTT. It translates to CASSIDSYSNQPQHF.

A remark on this clone: The same CDR3 can be traced to other DNA sequences in this sample. The rearrangement links TRBV28 to TRBJ2-2; D is unclear. The V gene lost 2 bases and the J gene lost 4 bases, with 2 bases spanning the gap. Germline V lookup: CDR1 MDHEN, CDR2 SYDVKM. This CDR3 has 12 residues. The CDR3 sequence is CASSLLTGELFF. The CDR3 nucleotides are TGTGCCAGCAGTTTACTCACCGGGGAGCTGTTTTTT.

This chain connects TRBV5-1 to TRBJ1-5; TRBD1 agrees at 7 bases. CDR3 length: 14 amino acids. Unmatched junction bases numbered 7, after V lost 3 bases and J lost 7 bases. Germline CDR1 SGHRS, CDR2 YFSETQ. This CDR3 is CASSSTGSGQPQHF. As DNA, the CDR3 is TGCGCCAGCAGCTCGACAGGGTCGGGGCAGCCCCAGCATTTT.

This clone was seen a few times. The chain employs TRBV4-1 and TRBJ1-2; 7 bases are shared with TRBD1. V lost 4 bases and J lost 6; bases outside the gene matches: 8. Germline CDR1 reads MGHRA; CDR2 reads YSYEKL. The CDR3 has 14 amino acids. The DNA for the CDR3 is TGCGCCAGCAGCCCTCAGGGGGGCCGGGATGGCTACACCTTC. Amino acid sequence: CASSPQGGRDGYTF.

The V and J genes are TRBV5-4 and TRBJ2-7, with 8 bases lining up with TRBD1. Germline lookup yields CDR1 SGHNT and CDR2 YYREEE (reference sequence). V lost 3 bases to trimming and J lost 7 bases; unmatched junction nucleotides: 12. This CDR3 contains 15 residues. The CDR3 protein is CASSSRQGLTGEQYV. The CDR3 DNA reads TGTGCCAGCAGCTCCCGACAGGGGCTAACGGGGGAGCAGTACGTC.

The chain couples TRBV19 to TRBJ1-1; 7 nucleotides agree with TRBD1. This CDR3 has 15 amino acids. The V and J ends lost 1 base and 7 bases, in that order; junction bases with no gene match: 9. CDR1 LNHDA and CDR2 SQIVND come from the germline V gene (reference sequence). The chain's CDR3 is CASSIGTRGRGEAFF. The DNA of the CDR3 is TGTGCCAGTAGTATAGGAACGAGGGGGCGAGGTGAAGCTTTCTTT.

The rearrangement joins TRBV10-1 to TRBJ1-1; no firm D call. CDR1 WNHNN and CDR2 SYGVQD come from the germline V gene (reference sequence). The CDR3 extends over 12 amino acids. Trimming took off 3 bases at V and 2 bases at J, with 4 bases between the two ends. As DNA, the CDR3 is TGCGCCAGCAGTGACATTAACACTGAAGCTTTCTTT. Protein product: CASSDINTEAFF.

J is TRBJ2-1 and V is TRBV6-1; TRBD2 agrees at 14 bases. With 2 bases clipped from V and 9 bases from J, the junction kept 3 bases outside the gene matches. The CDR3 has 15 residues. Looked up from germline, CDR1 is MNHNS and CDR2 is SASEGT. CDR3 coding DNA: TGTGCCAGCAGTGAAAATGGACTAGCGGGGGGTGAGCAGTTCTTC. It codes for CASSENGLAGGEQFF.

The chain uses TRBV3-1 (or the pseudogene TRBV3-2) and TRBJ2-3; the D gene is possibly TRBD1 (5 bases). Trimming took 4 bases from V and 5 from J, leaving 19 bases between them. This CDR3 is 16 amino acids long. Per germline, CDR1 LGHDT and CDR2 YNNKEL (reference sequence). CDR3 region: CASSPRTYTAGDTQYF. In DNA form, the CDR3 reads TGTGCCAGCAGCCCGCGGACATATACCGCAGGAGATACGCAGTATTTT.

Points on this clone: No conserved phenylalanine or tryptophan ends this CDR3, so it is likely a read error. It is unclear where the CDR3 begins or ends on the DNA, so no DNA is shown, and the CDR3 is as TCRdb lists it. J is TRBJ2-7 and V is TRBV2; TRBD2 is the table's D call, not checked against the DNA. The length of the CDR3 is 13 amino acids, counting both ends. Germline loops: CDR1 SNHLY, CDR2 FYNNEI. The CDR3 reads CASSASSGRGRAI.

The DNA for the CDR3 is TGTGCCAGCAGTAACCAAGACAGGGATACCCCCAATGAGCAGTTCTTC. It codes for CASSNQDRDTPNEQFF. The gene calls are TRBV28 and TRBJ2-1, with TRBD1 matching 7 bases. Per germline, CDR1 MDHEN and CDR2 SYDVKM. V dropped 5 bases and J dropped 6; count of bases not matched to a gene: 13. The CDR3 contains 16 residues. Variable domain in full (rest from reference TRBV28 and TRBJ2-1): DVKVTQSSRYLVKRTGEKVFLECVQDMDHENMFWYRQDPGLGLRLIYFSYDVKMKEKGDIPEGYSVSREKKERFSLILESASTNQTSMYLCASSNQDRDTPNEQFFGPGTRLTVL.

The chain has TRBV3-1 (or the pseudogene TRBV3-2) and TRBJ2-7; D might be TRBD1 (5 bases). V was trimmed by 2 bases and J by 5 bases, leaving 13 bases between them. Germline V lookup: CDR1 LGHDT, CDR2 YNNKEL (reference sequence). The CDR3 consists of 14 residues. CDR3 amino acids: CASSQSRTSNEQYV. The CDR3 DNA is TGTGCCAGCAGCCAATCAAGGACAAGCAACGAGCAGTACGTC.

The chain couples TRBV23-1 to TRBJ1-2; no firm D call. TRBV23-1 is treated as an ORF (open reading frame) with a function not yet certain. The CDR3 is 13 amino acids. Deletions cut 3 bases from V and 4 bases from J, with 9 bases between. The CDR3 sequence is CASSHTGFYGYTF. DNA for the CDR3: TGCGCCAGCAGTCACACCGGGTTCTATGGCTACACCTTC.